This T cell receptor (beta chain) was sequenced in a study of OX40 agonist ivuxolimab in advanced cancers. Study context: Partial responses were observed in three patients, of whom one had hepatocellular carcinoma and two had cutaneous melanoma.

The repertoire was sequenced with immunoSEQ multiplex PCR; TCRdb's copy has only in-frame clones and lacks some. This table has 50,000 to 75,000 clones, around nine tenths appearing once. From germline, CDR1 is SGHRS and CDR2 YFSETQ. After removal of 4 bases from V and 4 bases from J, the junction contained 4 bases not matched to a gene. The CDR3 extends over 14 amino acids. The source material was CD4+ or CD8+ T cells sorted from blood, sampled in a trial of the OX40 agonist ivuxolimab. The source of this sequence is an adult with an advanced solid tumor such as melanoma, head and neck, liver or kidney cancer. The gene calls are TRBV5-1 and TRBJ2-4, with TRBD1 identical over 8 bases. Written as DNA, the CDR3 is TGCGCCAGCAGCATGGACAGGGATAAAAACATTCAGTACTTC. Amino acids: CASSMDRDKNIQYF.